One and the same sample provided the 26 T cell receptor beta chains below, sequenced in a study of CD8+ T cells in alopecia areata. RNA was isolated and reverse transcribed to cDNA, the sequencing template. Sequencing used immunoSEQ multiplex PCR; TCRdb keeps in-frame clones, though not all of them. The sample lists hundreds of thousands of clones; less than 80% were seen once. The specimen comprised CD4+ T cells sorted from blood, sampled at week 0. All receptors come from a human donor with alopecia areata.

The chain recombines TRBV14 with TRBJ2-5; 9 bases are a match to TRBD1. Germline CDR1 and CDR2: SGHDN and FVKESK. The J segment lost 1 base and the V segment lost 1 base, leaving 4 bases of the junction unmatched. The CDR3 length is 16 residues. The CDR3 DNA reads as TGTGCCAGCAGCCAAGTGACAGGGGGAACCCAAGAGACCCAGTACTTC. As protein: CASSQVTGGTQETQYF.

The CDR3 loop is CASSFTGTNEETQYF. CDR3 bases: TGCGCCAGCAGCTTCACCGGGACAAATGAAGAGACCCAGTACTTC. V and J are TRBV5-1 and TRBJ2-5; D is possibly TRBD1 (6 bases). With 2 bases removed from V and 3 bases from J, the gap between germline ends came to 14 bases. CDR3 length: 15 residues. Germline V gives CDR1 SGHRS, CDR2 YFSETQ.

This clone appeared a single time. The chain employs TRBV5-1 and TRBJ1-1; D gene ambiguous. The V end lost 1 base, the J end lost 0 bases, and 7 bases lay between the germline ends. CDR1 is SGHRS, CDR2 YFSETQ, per germline. The CDR3 length is 14 residues. CDR3 in DNA: TGCGCCAGCAGCTTGTCTGGTATGAACACTGAAGCTTTCTTT. Protein sequence: CASSLSGMNTEAFF. Based on the CDR3 plus reference TRBV5-1 and TRBJ1-1, the full variable domain is KAGVTQTPRYLIKTRGQQVTLSCSPISGHRSVSWYQQTPGQGLQFLFEYFSETQRNKGNFPGRFSGRQFSNSRSEMNVSTLELGDSALYLCASSLSGMNTEAFFGQGTRLTVV.

As for this clone: The identical CDR3 is also encoded by other nucleotide sequences in the sample. The chain joins TRBV5-4 to TRBJ2-7; 7 nucleotides agree with TRBD2. CDR3 length equals 13 residues. Germline V gives CDR1 SGHNT, CDR2 YYREEE (reference sequence). The ends lost 4 bases at V and 4 bases at J; junction bases unmatched: 5. As DNA, the CDR3 is TGTGCCAGCAGCGGGGGGGGAGTGTACGAGCAGTACTTC. This gives the protein CASSGGGVYEQYF.

Worth noting for this clone: At the DNA level, this CDR3 is encoded by other sequences in the same sample as well. The chain joins TRBV9 to TRBJ1-1, with a tentative D call TRBD1 (5 bases). Germline V gene lookup returns CDR1 SGDLS and CDR2 YYNGEE. The CDR3 covers 14 residues. The ends were cut back, 4 bases at V and 1 base at J, with 11 bases in the middle. The CDR3 here is CASSPGTGNTEAFF. Here the CDR3 DNA reads TGTGCCAGCAGCCCAGGGACGGGGAACACTGAAGCTTTCTTT.

Note on this clone: The same CDR3 is also encoded by other DNA sequences in this sample. The V gene is TRBV29-1, the J gene TRBJ2-1; D unclear. The CDR3 is 12 residues long. V lost 4 bases and J 4 bases, leaving 8 bases between the germline ends. Germline CDR1 is SQVTM and CDR2 is ANQGSEA. In DNA form, the CDR3 reads TGCAGCGTTGGACAAGAATACAATGAGCAGTTCTTC. Translation gives CSVGQEYNEQFF.

This clone showed up just a few times. As DNA, the CDR3 is TGTGCCTGGGGCGGCACTGAAGCTTTCTTT. Its translation: CAWGGTEAFF. This chain joins TRBV30 and TRBJ1-1; D remains ambiguous. Deletions cut 5 bases from V and 4 bases from J, with 5 bases between. Germline values: CDR1 GTSNPN, CDR2 SVGIG (reference sequence). CDR3 size: 10 residues.

The chain carries TRBV9 and TRBJ2-6; either TRBD1 or TRBD2 may fit D (5 bases each). Trimming took 0 bases from V and 0 from J, leaving 7 bases between them. The CDR3 length is 16 residues. Germline assignment: CDR1 SGDLS and CDR2 YYNGEE. CDR3 in amino acids: CASSVGGISGANVLTF. DNA of the CDR3: TGTGCCAGCAGCGTAGGGGGGATCTCTGGGGCCAACGTCCTGACTTTC.

The chain recombines TRBV7-2 with TRBJ2-5; D is unresolved. Germline V gene data show CDR1 as SGHTA and CDR2 as FQGNSA. Trimming left V 6 bases short and J 4 bases short, with 12 bases between. This CDR3 contains 13 residues. The CDR3 protein is CASSPNRGETQYF. The CDR3 DNA reads as TGTGCCAGCAGTCCTAACAGAGGAGAGACCCAGTACTTC.

The chain has TRBV30 and TRBJ1-2, with TRBD1 matching over 7 bases. With V trimmed by 2 bases and J by 6 bases, 9 bases remained unmatched. This CDR3 region has 14 residues. Germline CDR1 is GTSNPN and CDR2 is SVGIG (reference sequence). CDR3 DNA: TGTGCCTGGAGTTATCACAGGGGAGGAGATGGCTACACCTTC. Amino acid sequence: CAWSYHRGGDGYTF.

This clone was recorded a few times. This chain links TRBV5-6 with TRBJ1-2; D call uncertain. Trimming left V 2 bases short and J 2 bases short, with 10 bases between. Per germline, CDR1 SGHDT and CDR2 YYEEEE. The CDR3 contains 14 residues. CDR3 residues: CASSFPRGNYGYTF. The CDR3, as DNA: TGTGCCAGCAGCTTTCCTAGAGGGAACTATGGCTACACCTTC.

The V gene is TRBV29-1, the J gene TRBJ2-5; the D is unclear. Trimming left V 4 bases short and J 1 base short, with 7 bases between. The CDR3 length is 12 residues. Germline CDR1 reads SQVTM; CDR2 reads ANQGSEA. The CDR3 DNA reads as TGCAGCGTTGCTATCGGCCAAGAGACCCAGTACTTC. Protein: CSVAIGQETQYF.

The chain joins TRBV30 to TRBJ2-1; 8 bases agree with TRBD2. Germline values: CDR1 GTSNPN, CDR2 SVGIG (reference sequence). Trimming took 4 bases from V and 8 from J; bases not matched to a gene: 10. This CDR3 is 14 amino acids long. CDR3 amino acids: CAWNLIRGGHEQFF. The CDR3 bases are TGTGCCTGGAATTTGATCCGGGGGGGCCATGAGCAGTTCTTC. Complete variable domain (other parts from reference TRBV30 and TRBJ2-1): SQTIHQWPATLVQPVGSPLSLECTVEGTSNPNLYWYRQAAGRGLQLLFYSVGIGQISSEVPQNLSASRPQDRQFILSSKKLLLSDSGFYLCAWNLIRGGHEQFFGPGTRLTVL.

The V call is TRBV6-5, the J call TRBJ1-2; a possible D gene is TRBD1 (5 bases). The CDR3 consists of 14 residues. The V gene lost 0 bases and the J gene lost 2 bases, with 7 bases spanning the gap. The germline V gene has CDR1 MNHEY and CDR2 SVGAGI. In DNA, the CDR3 is TGTGCCAGCAGTTACTCAAGGGGAAACTATGGCTACACCTTC. Its protein is CASSYSRGNYGYTF.

This chain connects TRBV7-2 to TRBJ2-4; D is ambiguous. CDR1 SGHTA and CDR2 FQGNSA come from the germline V gene. This CDR3 is built from 12 residues. V shed 5 bases and J shed 1 base, with 3 bases lying between them. The CDR3 loop is CASSLAKNIQYF. CDR3 sequence (DNA): TGTGCCAGCAGCCTTGCCAAAAACATTCAGTACTTC.

With regard to this clone: Other DNA sequences in the sample encode the same CDR3. The rearrangement links TRBV5-1 to TRBJ2-5, with a weak D call TRBD1 (6 bases). In germline, CDR1 is SGHRS, CDR2 YFSETQ. Trimming cost V 4 bases and J 1 base, with 11 bases left between them. CDR3 length: 14 residues. The CDR3 loop is CASSPGQLQETQYF. As DNA, the CDR3 is TGCGCCAGCAGCCCTGGACAGCTCCAAGAGACCCAGTACTTC.

This clone was recorded a few times. The chain joins TRBV9 to TRBJ1-1; tentative D call: TRBD1 (6 bases). The CDR3 length is 15 residues. V was cut by 0 bases and J by 4 bases, with 13 bases left in between. The germline V gene has CDR1 SGDLS and CDR2 YYNGEE. Here the CDR3 DNA reads TGTGCCAGCAGCGTAGTGGGGGCGCTGGGCACTGAAGCTTTCTTT. Amino acid sequence: CASSVVGALGTEAFF.

The chain has TRBV18 and TRBJ1-1, with D tentatively TRBD1 (5 bases). CDR1 is KGHSH and CDR2 is LQKENI in the germline V gene. This CDR3 spans 14 amino acids. The V end lost 5 bases, the J end lost 1 base, and 11 bases lay between the germline ends. CDR3 region: CASSTMGGNTEAFF. CDR3 in DNA: TGTGCCAGCTCAACCATGGGGGGGAACACTGAAGCTTTCTTT.

In this sample, this clone turned up a few times. V gene TRBV5-1 combines with J gene TRBJ2-3; TRBD1 or TRBD2 may be the D gene (5 bases each). V lost 4 bases and J lost 4, with 13 bases in between. CDR3 size: 14 residues. Germline lookup yields CDR1 SGHRS and CDR2 YFSETQ. The CDR3 is CASSNVGTADTQYF. The CDR3 nucleotides read TGCGCCAGCAGCAATGTAGGGACCGCAGATACGCAGTATTTT.

This rearrangement joins TRBV6-5 to TRBJ2-2; D is unclear. The CDR3 runs to 12 residues. Trimming stripped 5 bases from V and 3 bases from J, with 4 bases between. Germline CDR1 and CDR2: MNHEY and SVGAGI. CDR3 DNA sequence: TGTGCCAGCAGTAGAGACACCGGGGAGCTGTTTTTT. Its protein product is CASSRDTGELFF.

This clone was seen a few times. The chain has TRBV6-4 and TRBJ2-2, with 13 bases aligning to TRBD2. V lost 4 bases to trimming and J lost 4 bases; unmatched junction nucleotides: 0. In germline, CDR1 is MRHNA, CDR2 SNTAGT. This CDR3 has 15 residues. The CDR3 spells CASSGLAGGTGELFF. Here the CDR3 DNA reads TGTGCCAGCAGTGGACTAGCGGGGGGCACCGGGGAGCTGTTTTTT.

V usage is TRBV29-1 and J usage is TRBJ2-2; 7 bases align to TRBD1. The CDR3 spans 14 residues. J lost 1 base, V lost 4 bases, and 3 bases had no gene match. CDR1 and CDR2 from the germline V gene are SQVTM and ANQGSEA. CDR3 amino acids: CSVAGTVNTGELFF. The CDR3 bases are TGCAGCGTTGCAGGGACAGTGAACACCGGGGAGCTGTTTTTT.

The V gene is TRBV5-1, the J gene TRBJ2-1, with unresolved D. Per the germline V gene, CDR1 is SGHRS and CDR2 is YFSETQ. The CDR3 runs 13 residues. V was trimmed by 0 bases and J by 9 bases, leaving 10 bases between them. Here the CDR3 reads CASSLASGTEQFF. Here the CDR3 DNA reads TGCGCCAGCAGCTTGGCATCGGGCACTGAGCAGTTCTTC.

The V call is TRBV5-6, the J call TRBJ1-5, with D uncertain. CDR3 size: 15 residues. Trimming left V 2 bases short and J 0 bases short, with 9 bases between. The germline gives CDR1 SGHDT, CDR2 YYEEEE. The CDR3 DNA reads TGTGCCAGCAGCTTAACACAGCATAGCAATCAGCCCCAGCATTTT. Its protein is CASSLTQHSNQPQHF.

The chain links TRBV7-3 to TRBJ1-2; maybe TRBD1 (6 bases). This CDR3 is 13 amino acids long. Trimming removed 5 bases at V and 6 bases at J, with 13 bases between. CDR1 and CDR2 from the germline V gene are SGHTA and FQGTGA. DNA for the CDR3: TGTGCCAGCAGCCTCGGCCCAGGGGATGGCTACACCTTC. Protein: CASSLGPGDGYTF.

This clone was seen once. The CDR3 loop reads CASRQDSDYGYTF. CDR3 bases: TGTGCCAGCAGACAGGACAGCGACTATGGCTACACCTTC. The V and J genes are TRBV2 and TRBJ1-2, with D possibly matching TRBD1 (6 bases). V lost 6 bases, J lost 3 bases, and 11 bases lay in between. CDR3 size: 13 residues. Germline V gene lookup returns CDR1 SNHLY and CDR2 FYNNEI.